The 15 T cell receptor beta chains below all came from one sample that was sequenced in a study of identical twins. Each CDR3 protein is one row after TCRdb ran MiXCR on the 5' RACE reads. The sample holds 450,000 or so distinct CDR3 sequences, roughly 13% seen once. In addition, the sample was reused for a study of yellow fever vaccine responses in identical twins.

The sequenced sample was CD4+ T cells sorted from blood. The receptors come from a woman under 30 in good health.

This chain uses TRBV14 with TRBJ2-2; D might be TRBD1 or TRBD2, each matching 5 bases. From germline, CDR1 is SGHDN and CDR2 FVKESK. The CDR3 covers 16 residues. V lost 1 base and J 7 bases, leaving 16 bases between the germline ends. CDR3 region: CASSQAAGTGDGELFF. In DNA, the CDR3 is TGTGCCAGCAGCCAAGCCGCCGGGACCGGCGACGGGGAGCTGTTTTTT.

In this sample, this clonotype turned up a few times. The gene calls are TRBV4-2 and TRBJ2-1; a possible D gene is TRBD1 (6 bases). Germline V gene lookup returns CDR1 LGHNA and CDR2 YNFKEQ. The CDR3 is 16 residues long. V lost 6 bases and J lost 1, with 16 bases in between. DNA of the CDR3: TGTGCCAGCAGGCAGGGCCGAGGGGGTTCCTACAATGAGCAGTTCTTC. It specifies CASRQGRGGSYNEQFF.

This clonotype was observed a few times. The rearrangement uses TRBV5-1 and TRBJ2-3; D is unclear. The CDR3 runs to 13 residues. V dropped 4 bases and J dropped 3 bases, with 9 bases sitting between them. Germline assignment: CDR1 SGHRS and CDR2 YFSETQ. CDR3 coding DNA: TGCGCCAGCAGCGTTGACCTAACAGATACGCAGTATTTT. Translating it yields CASSVDLTDTQYF.

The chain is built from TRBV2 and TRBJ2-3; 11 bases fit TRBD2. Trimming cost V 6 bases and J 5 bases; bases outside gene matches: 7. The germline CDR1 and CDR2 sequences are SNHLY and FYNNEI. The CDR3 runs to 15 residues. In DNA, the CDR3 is TGTGCCAGCAGGTATAGCGGGAGGGCCGGAGATACGCAGTATTTT. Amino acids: CASRYSGRAGDTQYF.

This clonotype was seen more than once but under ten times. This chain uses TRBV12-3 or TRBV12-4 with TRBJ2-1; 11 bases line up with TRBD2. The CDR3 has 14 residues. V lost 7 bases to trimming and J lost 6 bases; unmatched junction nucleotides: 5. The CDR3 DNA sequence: TGTGCCAGCATAGCGGGGGGGCCGGTCAATGAGCAGTTCTTC. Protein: CASIAGGPVNEQFF.

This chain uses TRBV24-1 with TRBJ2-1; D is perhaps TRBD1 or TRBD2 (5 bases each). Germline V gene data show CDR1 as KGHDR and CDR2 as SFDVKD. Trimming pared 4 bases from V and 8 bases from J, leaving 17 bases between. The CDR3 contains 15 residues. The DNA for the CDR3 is TGTGCCACCAGTGACCTGGGACCGAATGCCTATGAGCAGTTCTTC. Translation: CATSDLGPNAYEQFF.

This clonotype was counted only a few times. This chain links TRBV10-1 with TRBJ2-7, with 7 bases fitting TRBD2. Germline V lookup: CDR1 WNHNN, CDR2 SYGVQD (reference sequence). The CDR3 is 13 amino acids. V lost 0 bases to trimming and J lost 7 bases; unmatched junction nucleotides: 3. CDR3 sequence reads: CASSESGGLEQYF. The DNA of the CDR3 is TGCGCCAGCAGTGAGTCGGGGGGGTTAGAGCAGTACTTC.

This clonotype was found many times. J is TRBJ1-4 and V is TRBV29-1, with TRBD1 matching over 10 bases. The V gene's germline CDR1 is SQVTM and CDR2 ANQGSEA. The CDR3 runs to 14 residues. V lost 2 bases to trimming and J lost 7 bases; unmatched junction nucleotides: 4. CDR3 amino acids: CSVEMWDRGEKLFF. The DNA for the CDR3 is TGCAGCGTTGAAATGTGGGACAGGGGTGAAAAACTGTTTTTT.

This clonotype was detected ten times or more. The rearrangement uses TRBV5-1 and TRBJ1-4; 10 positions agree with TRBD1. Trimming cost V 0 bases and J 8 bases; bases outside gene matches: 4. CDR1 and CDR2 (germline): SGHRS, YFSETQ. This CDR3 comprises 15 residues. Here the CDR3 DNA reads TGCGCCAGCAGCTTGGACGGGACAGGGGAGGAAAAACTGTTTTTT. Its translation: CASSLDGTGEEKLFF.

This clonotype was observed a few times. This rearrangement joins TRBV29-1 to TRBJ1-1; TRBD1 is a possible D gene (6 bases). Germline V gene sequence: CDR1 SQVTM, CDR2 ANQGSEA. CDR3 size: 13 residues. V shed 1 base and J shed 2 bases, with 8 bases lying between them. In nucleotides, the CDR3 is TGCAGCGTTGAAGGACAGGTAAACACTGAAGCTTTCTTT. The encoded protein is CSVEGQVNTEAFF.

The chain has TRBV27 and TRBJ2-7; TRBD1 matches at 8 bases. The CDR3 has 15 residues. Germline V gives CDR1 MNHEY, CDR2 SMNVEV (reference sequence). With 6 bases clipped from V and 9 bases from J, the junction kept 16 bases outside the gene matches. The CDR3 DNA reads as TGTGCCAGCAGCTCCTCCGGGACAGGCGTACGGTGGCAGTACTTC. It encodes CASSSSGTGVRWQYF.

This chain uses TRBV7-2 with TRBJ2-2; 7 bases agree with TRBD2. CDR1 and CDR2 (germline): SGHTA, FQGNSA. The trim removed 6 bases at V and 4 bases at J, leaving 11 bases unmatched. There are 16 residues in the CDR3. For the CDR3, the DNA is TGTGCCAGCAGAACCAGCGGGACCCAGACCACCGGGGAGCTGTTTTTT. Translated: CASRTSGTQTTGELFF.

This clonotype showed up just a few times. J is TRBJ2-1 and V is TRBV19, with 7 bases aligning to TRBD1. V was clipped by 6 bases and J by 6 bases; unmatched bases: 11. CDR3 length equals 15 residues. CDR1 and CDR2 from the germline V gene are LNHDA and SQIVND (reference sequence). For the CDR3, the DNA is TGTGCCAGTAGCAAGGGACAGACGGTTCTCAATGAGCAGTTCTTC. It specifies CASSKGQTVLNEQFF.

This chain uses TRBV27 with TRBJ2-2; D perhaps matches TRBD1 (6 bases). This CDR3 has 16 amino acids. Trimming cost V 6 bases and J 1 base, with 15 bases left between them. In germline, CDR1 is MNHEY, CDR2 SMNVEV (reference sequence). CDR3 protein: CASSNRGGLNTGELFF. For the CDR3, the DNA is TGTGCCAGCAGCAATCGAGGGGGATTGAACACCGGGGAGCTGTTTTTT.

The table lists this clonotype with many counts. This chain's CDR3 is CASRRTGSSYEQYF. In DNA form, the CDR3 reads TGTGCCAGCAGGAGGACAGGGAGCTCCTACGAGCAGTACTTC. J is TRBJ2-7 and V is TRBV12-3 or TRBV12-4, with TRBD1 identical over 8 bases. The V and J ends lost 6 bases and 0 bases, in that order; junction bases with no gene match: 4. The CDR3 covers 14 residues.